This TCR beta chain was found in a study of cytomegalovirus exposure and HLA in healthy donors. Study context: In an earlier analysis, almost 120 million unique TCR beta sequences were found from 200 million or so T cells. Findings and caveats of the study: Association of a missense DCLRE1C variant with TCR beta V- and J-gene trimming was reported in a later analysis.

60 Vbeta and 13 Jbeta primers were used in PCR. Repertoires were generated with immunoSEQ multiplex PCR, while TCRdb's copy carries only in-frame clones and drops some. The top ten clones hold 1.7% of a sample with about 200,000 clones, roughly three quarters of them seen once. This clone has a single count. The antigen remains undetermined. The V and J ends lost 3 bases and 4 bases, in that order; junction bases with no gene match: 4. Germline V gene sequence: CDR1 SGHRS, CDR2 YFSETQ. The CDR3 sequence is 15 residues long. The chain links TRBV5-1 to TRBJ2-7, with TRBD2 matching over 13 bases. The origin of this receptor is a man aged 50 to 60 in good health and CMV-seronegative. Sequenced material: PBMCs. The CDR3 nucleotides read TGCGCCAGCAGCTCGGGACTAGCGGGAAGTTACGAGCAGTACTTC. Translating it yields CASSSGLAGSYEQYF.